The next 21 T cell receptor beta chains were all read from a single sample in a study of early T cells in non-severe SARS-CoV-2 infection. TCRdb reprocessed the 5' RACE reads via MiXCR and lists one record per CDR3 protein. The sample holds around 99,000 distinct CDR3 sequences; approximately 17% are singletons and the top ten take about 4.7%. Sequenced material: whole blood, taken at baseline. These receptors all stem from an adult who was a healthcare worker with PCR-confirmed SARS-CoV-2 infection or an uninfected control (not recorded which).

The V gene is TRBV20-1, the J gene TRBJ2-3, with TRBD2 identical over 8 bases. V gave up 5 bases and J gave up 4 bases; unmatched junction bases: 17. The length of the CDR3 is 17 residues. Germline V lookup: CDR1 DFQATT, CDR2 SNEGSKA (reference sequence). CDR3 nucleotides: TGCAGTGCTGGGACTATCCGGGAGGGCTTCGGGGCAGATACGCAGTATTTT. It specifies CSAGTIREGFGADTQYF.

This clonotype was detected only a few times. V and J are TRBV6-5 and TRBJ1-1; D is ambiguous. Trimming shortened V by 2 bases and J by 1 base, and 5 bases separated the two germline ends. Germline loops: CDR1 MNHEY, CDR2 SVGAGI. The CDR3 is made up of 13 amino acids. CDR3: CASSYATNTEAFF. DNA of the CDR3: TGTGCCAGCAGTTACGCCACGAACACTGAAGCTTTCTTT.

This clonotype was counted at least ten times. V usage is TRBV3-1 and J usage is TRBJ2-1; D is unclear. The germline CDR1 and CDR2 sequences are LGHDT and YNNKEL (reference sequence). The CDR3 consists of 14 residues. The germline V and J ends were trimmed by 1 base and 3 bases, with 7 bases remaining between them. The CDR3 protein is CASSQGAGYNEQFF. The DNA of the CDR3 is TGTGCCAGCAGCCAAGGGGCCGGCTACAATGAGCAGTTCTTC.

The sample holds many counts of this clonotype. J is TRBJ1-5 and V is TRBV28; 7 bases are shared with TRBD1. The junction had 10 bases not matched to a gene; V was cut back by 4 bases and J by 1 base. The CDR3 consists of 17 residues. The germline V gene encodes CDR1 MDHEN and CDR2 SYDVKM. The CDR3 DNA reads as TGTGCCAGCAGTTCCCTACAGGGGATTAGAAGCAATCAGCCCCAGCATTTT. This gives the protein CASSSLQGIRSNQPQHF.

Written as DNA, the CDR3 is TGTGCCAGCAGTTTATCCGAGGGACTGTTTTTT. Encoded protein: CASSLSEGLFF. The gene calls are TRBV28 and TRBJ1-4; D remains ambiguous. V shed 1 base and J shed 13 bases, with 7 bases lying between them. The CDR3 runs 11 residues. Germline lookup yields CDR1 MDHEN and CDR2 SYDVKM.

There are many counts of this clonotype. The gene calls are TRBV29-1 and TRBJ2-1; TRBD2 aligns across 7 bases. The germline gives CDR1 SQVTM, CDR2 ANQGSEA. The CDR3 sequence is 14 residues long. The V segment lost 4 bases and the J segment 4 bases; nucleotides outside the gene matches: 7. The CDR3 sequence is CSVVLAATYNEQFF. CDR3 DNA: TGCAGCGTTGTGCTAGCGGCTACTTACAATGAGCAGTTCTTC.

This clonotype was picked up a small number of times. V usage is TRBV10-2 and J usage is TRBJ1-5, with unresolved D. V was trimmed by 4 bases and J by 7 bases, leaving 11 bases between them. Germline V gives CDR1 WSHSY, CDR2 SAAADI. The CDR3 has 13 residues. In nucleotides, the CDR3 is TGCGCCAGCAGTGGGGTACTCGGGCAGCCCCAGCATTTT. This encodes CASSGVLGQPQHF.

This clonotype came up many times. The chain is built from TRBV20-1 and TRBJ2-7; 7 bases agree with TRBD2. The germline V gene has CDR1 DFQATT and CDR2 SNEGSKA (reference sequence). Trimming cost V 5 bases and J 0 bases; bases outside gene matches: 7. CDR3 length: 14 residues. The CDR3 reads CSAASSGYSYEQYF. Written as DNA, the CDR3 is TGCAGTGCTGCTTCTAGCGGATACTCCTACGAGCAGTACTTC.

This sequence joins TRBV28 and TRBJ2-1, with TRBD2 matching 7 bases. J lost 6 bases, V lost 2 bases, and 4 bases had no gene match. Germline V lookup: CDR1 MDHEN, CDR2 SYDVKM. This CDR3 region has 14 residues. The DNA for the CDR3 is TGTGCCAGCAGTTTAGCGGGAGACGGCAATGAGCAGTTCTTC. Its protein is CASSLAGDGNEQFF.

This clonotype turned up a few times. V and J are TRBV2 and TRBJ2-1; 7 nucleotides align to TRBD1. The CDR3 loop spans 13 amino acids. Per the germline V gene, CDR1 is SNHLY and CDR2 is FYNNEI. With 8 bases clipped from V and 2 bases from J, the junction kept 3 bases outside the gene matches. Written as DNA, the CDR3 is TGTGCCAGCCTAGGACAGGCCTACAATGAGCAGTTCTTC. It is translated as CASLGQAYNEQFF.

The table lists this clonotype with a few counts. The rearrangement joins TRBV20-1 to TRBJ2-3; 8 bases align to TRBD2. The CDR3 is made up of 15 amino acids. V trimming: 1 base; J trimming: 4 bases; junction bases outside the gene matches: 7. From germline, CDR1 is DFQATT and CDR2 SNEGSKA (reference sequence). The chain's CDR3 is CSARAWGLEADTQYF. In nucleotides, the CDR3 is TGCAGTGCTAGAGCTTGGGGACTAGAGGCAGATACGCAGTATTTT.

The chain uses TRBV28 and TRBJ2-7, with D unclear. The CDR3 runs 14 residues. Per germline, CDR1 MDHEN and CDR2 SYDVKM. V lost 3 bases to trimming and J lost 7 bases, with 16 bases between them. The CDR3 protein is CASSFVTAFGEQYF. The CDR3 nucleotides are TGTGCCAGCAGTTTTGTTACAGCCTTCGGTGAGCAGTACTTC.

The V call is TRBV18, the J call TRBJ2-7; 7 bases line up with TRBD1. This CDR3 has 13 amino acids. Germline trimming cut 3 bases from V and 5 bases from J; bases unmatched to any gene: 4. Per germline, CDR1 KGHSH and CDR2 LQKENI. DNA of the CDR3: TGTGCCAGCTCACCCGGGACAGCTAACGAGCAGTACTTC. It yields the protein CASSPGTANEQYF.

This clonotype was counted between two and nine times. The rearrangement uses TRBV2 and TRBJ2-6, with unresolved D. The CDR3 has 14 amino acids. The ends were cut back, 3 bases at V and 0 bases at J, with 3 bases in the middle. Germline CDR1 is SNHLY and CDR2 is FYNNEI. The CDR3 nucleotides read TGTGCCAGCAGTGACCCCTCTGGGGCCAACGTCCTGACTTTC. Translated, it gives CASSDPSGANVLTF.

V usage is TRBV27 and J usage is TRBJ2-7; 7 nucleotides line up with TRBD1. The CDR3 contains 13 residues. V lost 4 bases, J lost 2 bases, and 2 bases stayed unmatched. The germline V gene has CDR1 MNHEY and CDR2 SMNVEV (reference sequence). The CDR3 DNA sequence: TGTGCCAGCAGTTGGGACAGAGCCTACGAGCAGTACTTC. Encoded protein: CASSWDRAYEQYF.

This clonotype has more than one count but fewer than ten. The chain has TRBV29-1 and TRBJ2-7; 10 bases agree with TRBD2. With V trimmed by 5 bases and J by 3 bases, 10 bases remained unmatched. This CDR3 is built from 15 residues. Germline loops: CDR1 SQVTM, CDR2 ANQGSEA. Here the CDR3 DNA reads TGCAGCGTTAAGAGCGGGAGGGGCCCGATCTACGAGCAGTACTTC. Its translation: CSVKSGRGPIYEQYF.

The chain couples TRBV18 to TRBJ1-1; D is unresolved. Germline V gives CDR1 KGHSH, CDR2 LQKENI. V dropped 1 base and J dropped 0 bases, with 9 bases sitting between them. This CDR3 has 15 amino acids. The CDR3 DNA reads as TGTGCCAGCTCACCACAGGACCTCATGAACACTGAAGCTTTCTTT. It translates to CASSPQDLMNTEAFF.

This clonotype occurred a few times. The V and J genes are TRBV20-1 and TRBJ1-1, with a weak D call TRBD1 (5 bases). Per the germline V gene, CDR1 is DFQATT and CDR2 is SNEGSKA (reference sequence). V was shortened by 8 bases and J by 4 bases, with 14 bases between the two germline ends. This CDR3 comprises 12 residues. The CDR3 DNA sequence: TGCAGTCACAGGCGGCCCCCCACTGAAGCTTTCTTT. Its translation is CSHRRPPTEAFF.

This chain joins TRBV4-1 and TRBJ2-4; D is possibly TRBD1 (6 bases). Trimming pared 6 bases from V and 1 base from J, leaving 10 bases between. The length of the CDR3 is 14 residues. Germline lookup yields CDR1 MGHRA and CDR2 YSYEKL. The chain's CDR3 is CASRHQGAKNIQYF. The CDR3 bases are TGCGCCAGCAGACACCAGGGGGCCAAAAACATTCAGTACTTC.

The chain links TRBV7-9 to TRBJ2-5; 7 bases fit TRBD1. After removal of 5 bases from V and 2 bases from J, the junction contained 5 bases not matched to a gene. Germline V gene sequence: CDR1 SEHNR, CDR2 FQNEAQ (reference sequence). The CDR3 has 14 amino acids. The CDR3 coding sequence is TGTGCCAGCAGCCGACAGGGTCTGCAAGAGACCCAGTACTTC. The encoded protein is CASSRQGLQETQYF.

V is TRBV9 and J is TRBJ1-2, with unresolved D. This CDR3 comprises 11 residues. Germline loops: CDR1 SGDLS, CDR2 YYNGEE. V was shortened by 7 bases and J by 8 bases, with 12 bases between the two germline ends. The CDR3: CASRSGGGYTF. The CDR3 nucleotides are TGTGCCAGCCGTAGCGGTGGAGGCTACACCTTC.